Below are 10 T cell receptor beta chains sequenced from a single sample in a study of Graves' ophthalmopathy and Graves' hyperthyroidism. Amplified TCR beta CDR3 regions were obtained using RNA transcripts as template. Investigators did first-round RT-PCR with HTBI primers, then second-round multiplex PCR. MiXCR was run by TCRdb on the multiplex PCR reads, yielding one entry per CDR3 protein. The sample lists about 500,000 distinct CDR3 sequences, approximately 35% seen once, with around 4.6% in the top ten. Sequencing was done on a sample of peripheral blood or thyroid tissue (not recorded which). These receptors all come from an adult man with Graves' hyperthyroidism.

J is TRBJ2-5 and V is TRBV7-8, with D unresolved. The CDR3 extends over 14 amino acids. The V gene lost 5 bases and the J gene lost 9 bases, with 19 bases spanning the gap. Germline V gives CDR1 SGHVS, CDR2 FQNEAQ. The DNA for the CDR3 is TGTGCCAGCAGCCCCAGTTATAGCAATCAGCCCCAGTACTTC. Translating gives CASSPSYSNQPQYF.

This clonotype was seen at least ten times. This chain connects TRBV28 to TRBJ1-2, with D possibly being TRBD1 (5 bases). Germline V gives CDR1 MDHEN, CDR2 SYDVKM. The V and J ends lost 3 bases and 4 bases respectively, with 9 bases between them. The CDR3 consists of 13 residues. The CDR3 DNA follows: TGTGCCAGCAGTTTCGGGGGGATCTATGGCTACACCTTC. Protein product: CASSFGGIYGYTF.

This clonotype appeared a few times. The rearrangement joins TRBV7-9 to TRBJ1-2; 7 nucleotides align to TRBD1. This CDR3 is 15 amino acids long. V lost 5 bases to trimming and J lost 1 base; unmatched junction nucleotides: 7. Germline V gene lookup returns CDR1 SEHNR and CDR2 FQNEAQ (reference sequence). The CDR3: CASSMSGQVNYGYTF. CDR3 bases: TGTGCCAGCAGCATGTCTGGACAGGTTAACTATGGCTACACCTTC.

This clonotype has only a few counts. The chain uses TRBV6-9 and TRBJ1-3; D is undetermined. The CDR3 consists of 8 residues. In germline, CDR1 is MNHGY, CDR2 SVAAGI. V dropped 6 bases and J dropped 9 bases, with 0 bases sitting between them. CDR3 bases: TGTGCCAGCAGCACCATATATTTT. It translates to CASSTIYF.

The chain links TRBV7-3 to TRBJ1-5; no definite D call. V shed 5 bases and J shed 11 bases, with 10 bases lying between them. Per germline, CDR1 SGHTA and CDR2 FQGTGA. The CDR3 totals 11 residues. This chain's CDR3 is CASSVGRTQHF. DNA of the CDR3: TGTGCCAGCAGCGTCGGCAGGACCCAGCATTTT.

In this sample, this clonotype turned up many times. The chain has TRBV12-3 or TRBV12-4 and TRBJ1-2, with D hard to call. The length of the CDR3 is 13 residues. The V end was cut by 3 bases, the J end by 8 bases, with 13 bases between. The CDR3 DNA sequence: TGTGCCAGCAGTTTTGGGCAGGCCTTAGGCTACACCTTC. This translates into CASSFGQALGYTF.

V gene TRBV10-3 combines with J gene TRBJ2-7; weak D call: TRBD2 (5 bases). The V end was cut by 10 bases, the J end by 0 bases, with 25 bases between. The CDR3 is 17 residues long. CDR1 and CDR2 from the germline V gene are ENHRY and SYGVKD. Here the CDR3 DNA reads TGTGCCAACAGCCAGGCCCTCTGGACGGGGATCTCCTACGAGCAGTACTTC. Translated, it gives CANSQALWTGISYEQYF.

Of note for this clonotype: A much more abundant neighbour one base away suggests this may be a read error. The chain combines TRBV29-1 with TRBJ1-1, with 8 bases fitting TRBD1. Germline V gene data show CDR1 as SQVTM and CDR2 as ANQGSEA. This CDR3 has 13 amino acids. The CDR3 DNA reads as TGCAGCGTTGACCAGGGGGCATCCACTGAAGCTTCCTTT. This translates into CSVDQGASTEASF.

The CDR3 protein is CASSGQAYNEKLFF. CDR3 bases: TGTGCCAGCAGTGGACAAGCCTACAATGAAAAACTGTTTTTT. The J gene is TRBJ1-4, the V gene TRBV2; D gene unclear. Germline V gene sequence: CDR1 SNHLY, CDR2 FYNNEI. The CDR3 totals 14 residues. Trimming removed 4 bases at V and 5 bases at J, with 11 bases between.

This clonotype has a handful of counts. The chain joins TRBV12-3 or TRBV12-4 to TRBJ1-2, with D possibly TRBD1 on 5 matching bases. The CDR3 contains 12 residues. V was trimmed by 1 base and J by 7 bases, leaving 7 bases between them. CDR3 DNA: TGTGCCAGCAGTTTAGACAGGTTTGGCTACACCTTC. This translates into CASSLDRFGYTF.